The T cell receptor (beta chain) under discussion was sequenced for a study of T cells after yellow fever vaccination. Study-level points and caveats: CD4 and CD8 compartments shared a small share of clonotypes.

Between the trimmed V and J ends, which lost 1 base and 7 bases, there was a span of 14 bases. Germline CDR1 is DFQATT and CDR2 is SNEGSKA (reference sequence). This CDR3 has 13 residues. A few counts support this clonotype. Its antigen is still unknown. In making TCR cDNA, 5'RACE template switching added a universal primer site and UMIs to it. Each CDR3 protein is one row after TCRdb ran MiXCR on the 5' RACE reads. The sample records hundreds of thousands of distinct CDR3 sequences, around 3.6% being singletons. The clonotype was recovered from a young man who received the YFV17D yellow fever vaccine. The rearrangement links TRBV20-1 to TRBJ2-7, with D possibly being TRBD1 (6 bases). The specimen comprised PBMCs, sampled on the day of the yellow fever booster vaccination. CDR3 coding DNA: TGCAGTGCTAGAGGGCCAGGGACAACAGAGCAGTACGTC. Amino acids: CSARGPGTTEQYV.